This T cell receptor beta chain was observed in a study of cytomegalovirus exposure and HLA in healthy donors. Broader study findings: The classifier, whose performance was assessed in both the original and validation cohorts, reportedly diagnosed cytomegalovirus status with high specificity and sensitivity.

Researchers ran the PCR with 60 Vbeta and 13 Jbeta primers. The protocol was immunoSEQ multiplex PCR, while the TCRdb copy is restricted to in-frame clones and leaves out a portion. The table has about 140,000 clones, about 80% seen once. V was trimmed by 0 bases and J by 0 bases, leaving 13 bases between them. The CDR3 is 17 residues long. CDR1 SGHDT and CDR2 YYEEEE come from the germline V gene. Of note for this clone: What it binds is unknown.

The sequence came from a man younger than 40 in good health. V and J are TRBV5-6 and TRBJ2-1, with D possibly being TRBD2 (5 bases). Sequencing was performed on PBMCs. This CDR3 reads CASSLGATSFSYNEQFF. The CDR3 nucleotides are TGTGCCAGCAGCTTGGGGGCCACTAGTTTCTCCTACAATGAGCAGTTCTTC.